The rows below give T cell receptor beta chains drawn from one sample of a study of blood T cell repertoires in COVID-19. This table comes from immunoSEQ multiplex PCR, and its TCRdb copy is limited to in-frame clones, with some not included. The data contain 93,000 or so clones, around 82% of them seen just once; the ten biggest clones take up 10% to 15%. Sequenced: peripheral blood. The receptors shown here come from a human donor in a cohort sampled during active or convalescent COVID-19. Each CDR3 is given with its conserved first and last residue. The D gene is left open where the match is weak. The listing skips clone size in some rows; elsewhere it reads once, few, many or a size class.

-	TRBV7-3	-	TRBJ2-3	CASSPRPGGTDTQYF	TGTGCCAGCAGCCCAAGGCCGGGAGGCACAGATACGCAGTATTTT
-	TRBV14	once	TRBJ1-2	CASSQSGANYGYTF	TGTGCCAGCAGCCAATCGGGGGCTAACTATGGCTACACCTTC
TRBD1	TRBV5-4	-	TRBJ2-3	CASSTPTGQTTDTQYF	TGTGCCAGCAGCACCCCCACGGGACAGACCACAGATACGCAGTATTTT
-	TRBV15	-	TRBJ1-5	CATSRDLFGDGNQPQHF	TGTGCCACCAGCAGAGATCTCTTCGGGGATGGCAATCAGCCCCAGCATTTT
TRBD1	TRBV2	-	TRBJ1-6	CASSVRDRGISPLHF	TGTGCCAGCAGTGTGAGGGACAGGGGTATTTCACCCCTCCACTTT
-	TRBV28	few	TRBJ2-1	CASSLSTRYNEQFF	TGTGCCAGCAGTTTATCGACAAGATACAATGAGCAGTTCTTC
-	TRBV5-1	-	TRBJ1-2	CASSLEGHEAGYTF	TGCGCCAGCAGCTTGGAGGGGCATGAGGCTGGCTACACCTTC
TRBD2	TRBV5-4	-	TRBJ2-3	CASSLEWGGSTDTQYF	TGTGCCAGCAGCTTGGAGTGGGGGGGTAGCACAGATACGCAGTATTTT
TRBD1	TRBV5-1	-	TRBJ1-1	CASSSGGTGTEAFF	TGCGCCAGCAGCTCAGGGGGTACGGGGACTGAAGCTTTCTTT
TRBD2	TRBV2	-	TRBJ2-2	CASRREGTGELFF	TGTGCCAGCCGCAGGGAGGGAACCGGGGAGCTGTTTTTT
-	TRBV5-1	-	TRBJ2-6	CASSLGGFGANVLTF	TGCGCCAGCAGCTTGGGGGGCTTCGGGGCCAACGTCCTGACTTTC
TRBD1	TRBV19	-	TRBJ1-4	CASSISTGGSLKLFF	TGTGCCAGTAGTATCTCGACAGGGGGAAGTTTAAAACTGTTTTTT
-	TRBV19	-	TRBJ1-2	CASSNGPVAYGYTF	TGTGCCAGTAGTAATGGGCCGGTTGCCTATGGCTACACCTTC
TRBD1	TRBV19	-	TRBJ1-5	CASRRDRGGFHQPQHF	TGTGCCAGTAGAAGGGACAGGGGGGGATTCCATCAGCCCCAGCATTTT